These 7 T cell receptor beta chains share one sample of origin, sequenced in a study of blood T cell repertoires in COVID-19. Sequencing used immunoSEQ multiplex PCR; TCRdb keeps in-frame clones, though not all of them. The repertoire holds 440,000 or so clones, with 70% to 90% as singletons. Sequenced: peripheral blood. These receptors all stem from a woman aged 35 to 49 with COVID-19, enrolled during active disease.

The rearrangement uses TRBV5-1 and TRBJ1-2, with 9 bases lining up with TRBD1. The germline CDR1 and CDR2 sequences are SGHRS and YFSETQ. The CDR3 consists of 12 residues. The V and J ends lost 4 bases and 10 bases, in that order; junction bases with no gene match: 5. In nucleotides, the CDR3 is TGCGCCAGCAGCCTAGGACAGGGGAACTACACCTTC. This codes for CASSLGQGNYTF.

CDR3 amino acids: CASSQGVGVSNEQFF. The DNA of the CDR3 is TGCGCCAGCAGCCAAGGGGTGGGAGTGAGCAATGAGCAGTTCTTC. The V gene is TRBV4-3, the J gene TRBJ2-1, with D possibly being TRBD2 (5 bases). V shed 1 base and J shed 6 bases, with 13 bases lying between them. Per the germline V gene, CDR1 is LGHNA and CDR2 is YSLEER. The CDR3 runs to 15 residues.

The chain couples TRBV7-9 to TRBJ2-7; 9 positions agree with TRBD2. CDR1 is SEHNR and CDR2 is FQNEAQ in the germline V gene (reference sequence). The CDR3 is 14 residues long. V lost 1 base and J lost 3; bases outside the gene matches: 1. CDR3 DNA: TGTGCCAGCAGCTTAGAAGCGGGAGGCTACGAGCAGTACTTC. Translation gives CASSLEAGGYEQYF.

The chain combines TRBV28 with TRBJ1-5; D is unresolved. V lost 4 bases, J lost 9 bases, and 10 bases lay in between. Germline-derived CDR1 and CDR2 are MDHEN and SYDVKM. CDR3 length: 12 residues. In DNA form, the CDR3 reads TGTGCCAGCAGTTCGCCTCCGAGGCCCCAGCATTTT. It yields the protein CASSSPPRPQHF.

The V and J genes are TRBV28 and TRBJ1-1, with D uncertain. This CDR3 has 12 residues. Germline V gives CDR1 MDHEN, CDR2 SYDVKM. Trimming shortened V by 6 bases and J by 10 bases, and 15 bases separated the two germline ends. CDR3 bases: TGTGCCAGCAGCCAAACGATCCTAGGAGCTTTCTTT. It specifies CASSQTILGAFF.

The genes are TRBV9 and TRBJ2-2, with TRBD2 matching over 9 bases. This CDR3 spans 17 amino acids. J was trimmed by 6 bases and V by 1 base; bases with no gene match: 10. CDR1 SGDLS and CDR2 YYNGEE come from the germline V gene. The CDR3 region has the DNA TGTGCCAGCAGCGTACTTGGCGGGGGGGCCCTTCCCGGGGAGCTGTTTTTT. This gives the protein CASSVLGGGALPGELFF.

In the case of this clone: The germline gene is not matched at one end of the junction; a read error may be the cause. The chain recombines TRBV7-7 with TRBJ2-3; tentatively, D is TRBD2 (5 bases). The CDR3 consists of 15 residues. Per germline, CDR1 SSHAT and CDR2 FNYEAQ (reference sequence). As DNA, the CDR3 is TGTGCTAGCAGCTTAGGCAGCGGTTCCACAGATACGCAGTATTTT. Protein sequence: CASSLGSGSTDTQYF.